Listed below are T cell receptor beta chains from one sample, sequenced in a study of T and B cells in COVID-19 patients. Via MiXCR, TCRdb re-called the multiplex PCR reads, giving one row per CDR3 protein. This table has about 14,000 distinct CDR3 sequences, 25% to 30% appearing once. The material sequenced was blood. The receptors here all came from a human donor who had recovered from COVID-19. CDR3s include the opening cysteine and the closing phenylalanine or tryptophan. D genes are given only for firm matches. The size entry is marked missing in some rows and otherwise reads once, few, many or a size class.

V gene: TRBV19
clone size: many
J gene: TRBJ1-5
D gene: .
CDR3 length: 13
CDR3 protein: CASSARGGQPQHF
CDR3 DNA: TGTGCCAGTAGCGCAAGAGGGGGGCAGCCCCAGCATTTT

V gene: TRBV18
clone size: few
J gene: TRBJ1-6
D gene: .
CDR3 length: 13
CDR3 protein: CASYGEHNSPLHF
CDR3 DNA: TGTGCCAGCTACGGGGAACATAATTCACCCCTCCACTTT

V gene: TRBV29-1
clone size: medium-sized
J gene: TRBJ2-1
D gene: TRBD2
CDR3 length: 14
CDR3 protein: CSVDGGAGANEQFF
CDR3 DNA: TGCAGCGTCGACGGGGGGGCCGGGGCGAATGAGCAGTTCTTC

V gene: TRBV7-2
clone size: .
J gene: TRBJ1-4
D gene: .
CDR3 length: 13
CDR3 protein: CASAGGYYEKLFF
CDR3 DNA: TGTGCCAGCGCGGGGGGTTACTATGAAAAACTGTTTTTT

V gene: TRBV5-6
clone size: many
J gene: TRBJ2-7
D gene: .
CDR3 length: 17
CDR3 protein: CASSSAGGGGTSYEQYF
CDR3 DNA: TGTGCCAGCAGCTCCGCCGGGGGCGGCGGCACCTCCTACGAGCAGTACTTC

V gene: TRBV5-6
clone size: few
J gene: TRBJ2-1
D gene: .
CDR3 length: 16
CDR3 protein: CASSIGGPSSYNEQFF
CDR3 DNA: TGTGCCAGCTCTATAGGGGGGCCCAGCTCCTACAATGAGCAGTTCTTC

V gene: TRBV5-1
clone size: .
J gene: TRBJ2-1
D gene: TRBD2
CDR3 length: 15
CDR3 protein: CASSLVSGATNEQFF
CDR3 DNA: TGCGCCAGCAGCTTGGTTAGCGGGGCAACTAATGAGCAGTTCTTC

V gene: TRBV20-1
clone size: .
J gene: TRBJ2-7
D gene: TRBD2
CDR3 length: 13
CDR3 protein: CSARSGGSAEQYF
CDR3 DNA: TGCAGTGCGCGCTCGGGCGGGAGTGCCGAGCAGTACTTC

V gene: TRBV2
clone size: .
J gene: TRBJ1-3
D gene: .
CDR3 length: 13
CDR3 protein: CARSASSGNTIYF
CDR3 DNA: TGTGCCAGGTCTGCGAGCTCTGGAAACACCATATATTTT

V gene: TRBV12-3/TRBV12-4
clone size: many
J gene: TRBJ2-5
D gene: .
CDR3 length: 12
CDR3 protein: CASSLIGETQYF
CDR3 DNA: TGTGCCAGCAGTTTAATCGGAGAGACCCAGTACTTC

V gene: TRBV29-1
clone size: medium-sized
J gene: TRBJ2-3
D gene: TRBD1
CDR3 length: 14
CDR3 protein: CSVTGTGSTDTQYF
CDR3 DNA: TGCAGCGTTACCGGGACAGGTTCTACAGATACGCAGTATTTT

V gene: TRBV12-3/TRBV12-4
clone size: medium-sized
J gene: TRBJ2-2
D gene: .
CDR3 length: 15
CDR3 protein: CASSLELVDTGELFF
CDR3 DNA: TGTGCCAGCAGTTTGGAACTAGTAGACACCGGGGAGCTGTTTTTT

V gene: TRBV12-3/TRBV12-4
clone size: .
J gene: TRBJ2-1
D gene: .
CDR3 length: 13
CDR3 protein: CASSFGGHNEQFF
CDR3 DNA: TGTGCCAGCAGTTTTGGGGGGCACAATGAGCAGTTCTTC

V gene: TRBV5-6
clone size: .
J gene: TRBJ2-7
D gene: TRBD1
CDR3 length: 15
CDR3 protein: CASSGDRGPSYEQYF
CDR3 DNA: TGTGCCAGCAGCGGGGACAGGGGACCCTCCTACGAGCAGTACTTC

V gene: TRBV30
clone size: medium-sized
J gene: TRBJ2-7
D gene: TRBD2
CDR3 length: 11
CDR3 protein: CAWSVREGQYF
CDR3 DNA: TGTGCCTGGAGTGTGCGGGAGGGCCAGTACTTC

V gene: TRBV29-1
clone size: medium-sized
J gene: TRBJ2-7
D gene: TRBD1
CDR3 length: 15
CDR3 protein: CSVEEAAGGSYEQYF
CDR3 DNA: TGCAGCGTTGAAGAGGCGGCAGGGGGCTCCTACGAGCAGTACTTC

V gene: TRBV24-1
clone size: .
J gene: TRBJ1-1
D gene: .
CDR3 length: 13
CDR3 protein: CATSEPGLTEAFF
CDR3 DNA: TGTGCCACCAGTGAACCGGGACTCACTGAAGCTTTCTTT

V gene: TRBV30
clone size: medium-sized
J gene: TRBJ1-4
D gene: .
CDR3 length: 13
CDR3 protein: CAWSGQLNEKLFF
CDR3 DNA: TGTGCCTGGAGTGGACAGCTAAATGAAAAACTGTTTTTT

V gene: TRBV5-4
clone size: .
J gene: TRBJ1-1
D gene: .
CDR3 length: 12
CDR3 protein: CASSLPTGEAFF
CDR3 DNA: TGTGCCAGCAGCTTGCCGACGGGCGAAGCTTTCTTT

V gene: TRBV5-1
clone size: .
J gene: TRBJ2-3
D gene: .
CDR3 length: 15
CDR3 protein: CASSLDGTSTDTQYF
CDR3 DNA: TGCGCCAGCAGCTTGGATGGGACCAGCACAGATACGCAGTATTTT

V gene: TRBV12-3/TRBV12-4
clone size: .
J gene: TRBJ2-1
D gene: TRBD2
CDR3 length: 15
CDR3 protein: CASRPDGLAGDEQFF
CDR3 DNA: TGTGCCAGCAGACCAGACGGACTAGCGGGAGATGAGCAGTTCTTC

V gene: TRBV20-1
clone size: .
J gene: TRBJ1-5
D gene: .
CDR3 length: 13
CDR3 protein: CSASGSTNQPQHF
CDR3 DNA: TGCAGTGCTTCCGGGAGTACGAATCAGCCCCAGCATTTT

V gene: TRBV6-2/TRBV6-3
clone size: .
J gene: TRBJ2-1
D gene: TRBD1
CDR3 length: 16
CDR3 protein: CASSYTGQGWYNEQFF
CDR3 DNA: TGTGCCAGCAGTTACACGGGACAGGGATGGTACAATGAGCAGTTCTTC

V gene: TRBV27
clone size: .
J gene: TRBJ2-3
D gene: TRBD2
CDR3 length: 17
CDR3 protein: CASSLPPGLAGTDTQYF
CDR3 DNA: TGTGCCAGCAGTTTACCGCCTGGACTAGCGGGCACAGATACGCAGTATTTT

V gene: TRBV29-1
clone size: medium-sized
J gene: TRBJ2-4
D gene: .
CDR3 length: 12
CDR3 protein: CSVGVLENIQYF
CDR3 DNA: TGCAGCGTTGGAGTGCTCGAAAACATTCAGTACTTC

V gene: TRBV28
clone size: .
J gene: TRBJ1-5
D gene: TRBD1
CDR3 length: 15
CDR3 protein: CASSLFRGQGQPQHF
CDR3 DNA: TGTGCCAGCAGTTTATTCAGGGGGCAGGGACAGCCCCAGCATTTT

V gene: TRBV6-2/TRBV6-3
clone size: few
J gene: TRBJ1-5
D gene: .
CDR3 length: 14
CDR3 protein: CASSYLESNQPQHF
CDR3 DNA: TGTGCCAGCAGTTATTTGGAATCCAATCAGCCCCAGCATTTT

V gene: TRBV27
clone size: many
J gene: TRBJ1-2
D gene: TRBD1
CDR3 length: 15
CDR3 protein: CASRPWTGDEDGYTF
CDR3 DNA: TGTGCCAGCAGACCATGGACAGGGGATGAAGATGGCTACACCTTC

V gene: TRBV7-9
clone size: .
J gene: TRBJ1-1
D gene: .
CDR3 length: 12
CDR3 protein: CASSLNSEEAFF
CDR3 DNA: TGTGCCAGCAGCTTAAACTCCGAGGAAGCTTTCTTT

V gene: TRBV18
clone size: once
J gene: TRBJ2-4
D gene: .
CDR3 length: 17
CDR3 protein: CASSPPNGPVAKNIQYF
CDR3 DNA: TGTGCCAGCTCACCTCCCAATGGGCCTGTAGCCAAAAACATTCAGTACTTC

V gene: TRBV20-1
clone size: .
J gene: TRBJ2-3
D gene: .
CDR3 length: 10
CDR3 protein: CSFTRDTQYF
CDR3 DNA: TGCAGTTTCACCCGAGATACGCAGTATTTT

V gene: TRBV14
clone size: few
J gene: TRBJ2-3
D gene: .
CDR3 length: 11
CDR3 protein: CASSQFDTQYF
CDR3 DNA: TGTGCCAGCAGCCAGTTCGATACGCAGTATTTT

V gene: TRBV5-5
clone size: many
J gene: TRBJ2-2
D gene: .
CDR3 length: 13
CDR3 protein: CASSFGGTGELFF
CDR3 DNA: TGTGCCAGCAGCTTCGGCGGGACCGGGGAGCTGTTTTTT

V gene: TRBV5-5
clone size: many
J gene: TRBJ2-7
D gene: .
CDR3 length: 13
CDR3 protein: CASSLEGLREQYF
CDR3 DNA: TGTGCCAGCAGCTTGGAAGGCCTCCGCGAGCAGTACTTC

V gene: TRBV19
clone size: few
J gene: TRBJ1-5
D gene: TRBD1
CDR3 length: 15
CDR3 protein: CASSMDRGVNQPQHF
CDR3 DNA: TGTGCCAGTAGTATGGACAGGGGCGTTAATCAGCCCCAGCATTTT

V gene: TRBV12-3/TRBV12-4
clone size: .
J gene: TRBJ2-3
D gene: .
CDR3 length: 13
CDR3 protein: CASSSSAVDTQYF
CDR3 DNA: TGTGCCAGCAGTTCCTCGGCAGTGGATACGCAGTATTTT

V gene: TRBV12-3/TRBV12-4
clone size: many
J gene: TRBJ1-2
D gene: TRBD1
CDR3 length: 15
CDR3 protein: CASRPDRGAIGGYTF
CDR3 DNA: TGTGCCAGCAGACCTGACAGGGGGGCCATTGGCGGCTACACCTTC

V gene: TRBV24-1
clone size: .
J gene: TRBJ1-5
D gene: .
CDR3 length: 12
CDR3 protein: CATSDGSQPQHF
CDR3 DNA: TGTGCCACCAGTGATGGTTCCCAGCCCCAGCATTTT

V gene: TRBV19
clone size: few
J gene: TRBJ1-1
D gene: TRBD1
CDR3 length: 15
CDR3 protein: CASSRPRGGNTEAFF
CDR3 DNA: TGTGCCAGTAGTAGACCCAGGGGGGGGAACACTGAAGCTTTCTTT

V gene: TRBV6-5
clone size: .
J gene: TRBJ1-1
D gene: .
CDR3 length: 13
CDR3 protein: CASSPGLQTEAFF
CDR3 DNA: TGTGCCAGCAGTCCGGGGTTGCAGACTGAAGCTTTCTTT

V gene: TRBV27
clone size: few
J gene: TRBJ1-4
D gene: TRBD1
CDR3 length: 17
CDR3 protein: CASSLRSANRGNEKLFF
CDR3 DNA: TGTGCCAGCAGTTTAAGATCGGCGAACAGGGGAAACGAAAAACTGTTTTTT

V gene: TRBV29-1
clone size: .
J gene: TRBJ1-1
D gene: TRBD1
CDR3 length: 16
CDR3 protein: CSVEGTGVRNHTEAFF
CDR3 DNA: TGCAGCGTTGAGGGGACAGGGGTAAGGAACCACACTGAAGCTTTCTTT